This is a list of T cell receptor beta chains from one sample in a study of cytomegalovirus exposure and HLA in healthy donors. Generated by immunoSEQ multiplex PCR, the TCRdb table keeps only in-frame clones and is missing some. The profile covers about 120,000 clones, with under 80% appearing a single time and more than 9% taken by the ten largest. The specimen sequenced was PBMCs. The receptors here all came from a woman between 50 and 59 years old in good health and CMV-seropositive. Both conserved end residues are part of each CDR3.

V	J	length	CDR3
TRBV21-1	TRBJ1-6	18	CASSNPTGPCGTDSPLHF
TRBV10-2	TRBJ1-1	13	CASSGGGRGEAFF
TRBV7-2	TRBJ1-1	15	CASSYAGQGSGEAFF
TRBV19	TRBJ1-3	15	CASTLNRGAGNTIYF
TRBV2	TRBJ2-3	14	CASNPGLVTDTQYF
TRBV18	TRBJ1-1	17	CASSPRRDSLGFTEAFF
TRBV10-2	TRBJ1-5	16	CASSEGGTGINQPQHF
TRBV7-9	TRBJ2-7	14	CASSLGQKPYEQYF
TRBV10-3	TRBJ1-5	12	CATSGGNQPQHF
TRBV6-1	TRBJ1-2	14	CASSELGSTYGYTF
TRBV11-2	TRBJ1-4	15	CASSSGGSGSEKLFF
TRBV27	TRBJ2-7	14	CASSLSGRSYEQYF
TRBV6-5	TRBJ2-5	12	CASTTGQETQYF
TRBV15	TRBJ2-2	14	CATSRDQGSGELFF
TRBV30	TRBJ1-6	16	CAWKPHRRGADSPLHF
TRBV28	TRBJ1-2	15	CASSPVDTGGYGYTF
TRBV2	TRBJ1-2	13	CARRDSSYFGYTF
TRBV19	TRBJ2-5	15	CASSIDPSGGETQYF
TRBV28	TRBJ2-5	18	CASSPRTSGTNRWETQYF
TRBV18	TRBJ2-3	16	CASSPISGGGTDTQYF
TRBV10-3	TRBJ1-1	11	CAISEGLEAFF
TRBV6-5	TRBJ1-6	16	CASSFQGIEDNSPLHF
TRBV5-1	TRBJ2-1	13	CALRPIPRGEQFF
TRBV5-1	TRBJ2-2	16	CASSLLTSRLTGELFF
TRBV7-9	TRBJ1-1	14	CASSLTGPHTEAFF
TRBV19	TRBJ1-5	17	CASSIQLPAEGNQPQHF
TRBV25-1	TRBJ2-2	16	CASRPGTGLSTGELFF
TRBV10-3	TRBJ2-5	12	CASAPGLETQYF
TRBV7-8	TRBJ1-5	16	CASSLWGGIVNQPQHF
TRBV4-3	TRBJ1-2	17	CASSQEGPGIFNYGYTF
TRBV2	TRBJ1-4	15	CASIRGTVNNEKLFF
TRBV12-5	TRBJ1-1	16	CASGLLQTYMNTEAFF
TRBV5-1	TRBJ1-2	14	CASRLASSNYGYTF
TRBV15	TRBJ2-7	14	CATSRTGRTYEQYF
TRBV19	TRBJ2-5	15	CASSIVAGVGETQYF